Shown below are 20 T cell receptor beta chains from a single sample sequenced in a study of blood T cell repertoires in COVID-19. Profiled with immunoSEQ multiplex PCR; TCRdb holds only in-frame clones, not every one. The table shows a few hundred thousand clones, with about four fifths occurring only once. Specimen: peripheral blood. The receptors shown here come from a man younger than 40 who had recovered from COVID-19.

This clone has just a few counts. The chain uses TRBV5-4 and TRBJ1-2; TRBD1 agrees at 7 bases. J was trimmed by 5 bases and V by 4 bases; bases with no gene match: 5. This CDR3 region has 13 residues. The germline CDR1 and CDR2 sequences are SGHNT and YYREEE (reference sequence). CDR3 coding DNA: TGTGCCAGCAGCCCTGACAGGGATTATGGCTACACCTTC. As protein: CASSPDRDYGYTF. Filled out from reference TRBV5-4 and TRBJ1-2, the complete variable domain reads ETGVTQSPTHLIKTRGQQVTLRCSSQSGHNTVSWYQQALGQGPQFIFQYYREEENGRGNFPPRFSGLQFPNYSSELNVNALELDDSALYLCASSPDRDYGYTFGSGTRLTVV.

V is TRBV27 and J is TRBJ1-3; 7 nucleotides match TRBD1. The V gene end was trimmed by 3 bases and the J gene end by 0 bases; junction bases not matched to a gene: 2. CDR1 is MNHEY and CDR2 is SMNVEV in the germline V gene (reference sequence). The CDR3 covers 15 residues. The CDR3 region has the DNA TGTGCCAGCAGTTTGACAGGGAGCTCTGGAAACACCATATATTTT. As protein: CASSLTGSSGNTIYF.

The V gene is TRBV5-6, the J gene TRBJ2-5; D is perhaps TRBD2 (6 bases). The CDR3 extends over 14 amino acids. V dropped 2 bases and J dropped 5 bases, with 13 bases sitting between them. Germline V gene lookup returns CDR1 SGHDT and CDR2 YYEEEE. The CDR3 DNA reads as TGTGCCAGCAGCTTCCCGGGGGTGATGGAGACCCAGTACTTC. Amino acids: CASSFPGVMETQYF.

The V gene is TRBV10-1, the J gene TRBJ2-3; TRBD2 agrees at 11 bases. Unmatched junction bases numbered 4, after V lost 5 bases and J lost 0 bases. The V gene's germline CDR1 is WNHNN and CDR2 SYGVQD (reference sequence). CDR3 length: 16 amino acids. The CDR3 protein is CASSKIAGGSTDTQYF. CDR3 bases: TGCGCCAGCAGTAAAATAGCGGGGGGGAGCACAGATACGCAGTATTTT.

V is TRBV7-2 and J is TRBJ1-2; the match to TRBD1 covers 8 bases. The CDR3 is 14 amino acids. Trimming removed 1 base from V and 8 bases from J; junction bases left unmatched: 6. In germline, CDR1 is SGHTA, CDR2 FQGNSA. Here the CDR3 DNA reads TGTGCCAGCAGCTTAGGTCAGGGGGCGGTAGGCTACACCTTC. This encodes CASSLGQGAVGYTF.

The rearrangement links TRBV11-2 to TRBJ2-5, with 7 bases identical to TRBD2. Germline V gene sequence: CDR1 SGHAT, CDR2 FQNNGV. CDR3 length: 18 amino acids. Unmatched junction bases numbered 19, after V lost 5 bases and J lost 4 bases. CDR3 residues: CASSPGARGSGSPETQYF. CDR3 coding DNA: TGTGCCAGCAGCCCCGGCGCCCGGGGTAGCGGGTCACCAGAGACCCAGTACTTC.

This clone turned up a few times. The J gene is TRBJ1-6, the V gene TRBV19; maybe TRBD1 (5 bases). Trimming took off 7 bases at V and 7 bases at J, with 11 bases between the two ends. The germline CDR1 and CDR2 sequences are LNHDA and SQIVND (reference sequence). The CDR3 contains 13 residues. The CDR3 is CASNQGLNSPLHF. CDR3 sequence (DNA): TGTGCCAGTAATCAGGGTCTCAATTCACCCCTCCACTTT.

The chain employs TRBV28 and TRBJ2-7; 9 nucleotides agree with TRBD1. With V trimmed by 4 bases and J by 5 bases, 6 bases remained unmatched. This CDR3 is built from 14 residues. Germline loops: CDR1 MDHEN, CDR2 SYDVKM. The CDR3 nucleotides are TGTGCCAGCAGTTGGGACAGGGAAGGGGACGAGCAGTACGTC. Its protein is CASSWDREGDEQYV.

The V gene is TRBV18, the J gene TRBJ2-3, with D unclear. The germline gives CDR1 KGHSH, CDR2 LQKENI. Trimming took 4 bases from V and 2 from J, leaving 7 bases between them. The CDR3 contains 13 residues. CDR3 sequence reads: CASSRATTDTQYF. CDR3 DNA sequence: TGTGCCAGCTCACGGGCTACCACAGATACGCAGTATTTT.

V usage is TRBV27 and J usage is TRBJ1-5; perhaps TRBD1 as D (6 bases). CDR1 is MNHEY and CDR2 is SMNVEV in the germline V gene (reference sequence). V shed 5 bases and J shed 9 bases, with 17 bases lying between them. This CDR3 comprises 14 residues. The DNA for the CDR3 is TGTGCCAGCAGTCCCTCGGGGGGCGGTAGGCCCCAGCATTTT. Translated: CASSPSGGGRPQHF.

This clone was counted between two and nine times. The chain employs TRBV19 and TRBJ1-2; tentative D call: TRBD1 (5 bases). Deletions cut 6 bases from V and 8 bases from J, with 19 bases between. CDR1 is LNHDA, CDR2 SQIVND, per germline (reference sequence). The length of the CDR3 is 14 residues. The CDR3, as DNA: TGTGCCAGTAGCGCCGGCGGGGGATCAAGGGGCTACACCTTC. Protein: CASSAGGGSRGYTF.

The genes are TRBV7-9 and TRBJ2-4, with TRBD1 identical over 10 bases. The CDR3 length is 17 residues. V was pared by 5 bases and J by 7 bases, with 14 bases of the junction left unmatched. The V gene's germline CDR1 is SEHNR and CDR2 FQNEAQ (reference sequence). This chain's CDR3 is CASSLYRTGQGWNIQYF. CDR3 nucleotide sequence: TGTGCCAGCAGCCTATACAGAACGGGACAGGGGTGGAACATTCAGTACTTC.

This clone was counted a single time. Other nucleotide sequences in the sample specify the same CDR3. This sequence joins TRBV18 and TRBJ1-1; 7 nucleotides match TRBD1. V trimming: 3 bases; J trimming: 2 bases; junction bases outside the gene matches: 3. CDR1 and CDR2 from the germline V gene are KGHSH and LQKENI. This CDR3 contains 14 residues. The CDR3 nucleotides read TGTGCCAGCTCACCCCCAGGGGGAAACACTGAAGCTTTCTTT. Amino acid sequence: CASSPPGGNTEAFF.

The chain recombines TRBV6-5 with TRBJ1-6, with D perhaps matching TRBD1 (6 bases). Germline lookup yields CDR1 MNHEY and CDR2 SVGAGI. V was cut by 4 bases and J by 7 bases, with 14 bases left in between. There are 15 residues in the CDR3. The CDR3 DNA is TGTGCCAGCAGTTTCGAACCCAGGGGCAATTCACCCCTCCACTTT. Amino acid sequence: CASSFEPRGNSPLHF.

The chain combines TRBV29-1 with TRBJ2-1; TRBD2 matches 8 bases. V trimming: 5 bases; J trimming: 12 bases; junction bases outside the gene matches: 21. Germline V gives CDR1 SQVTM, CDR2 ANQGSEA. The CDR3 runs 16 residues. CDR3 sequence: CSVPSGFSYRVSWQFF. In DNA form, the CDR3 reads TGCAGCGTTCCTAGCGGGTTTTCTTACAGGGTTAGTTGGCAGTTCTTC.

The CDR3 nucleotides read TGTGCCAGCAGTGACGAGGCCCGCCCCGGGGAGCTGTTTTTT. Translated, it gives CASSDEARPGELFF. This chain connects TRBV6-4 to TRBJ2-2, with D unresolved. Germline CDR1 MRHNA, CDR2 SNTAGT. This CDR3 spans 14 amino acids. V shed 2 bases and J shed 6 bases, with 10 bases lying between them.

V is TRBV7-3 and J is TRBJ2-2; 9 bases align to TRBD2. Trimming took 0 bases from V and 1 from J; bases not matched to a gene: 3. CDR1 is SGHTA, CDR2 FQGTGA, per germline. CDR3 length: 17 residues. CDR3 sequence (DNA): TGTGCCAGCAGCTTAACGAGCGGGGGGCAGAACACCGGGGAGCTGTTTTTT. Translated: CASSLTSGGQNTGELFF.

This chain connects TRBV4-2 to TRBJ1-2, with 9 bases fitting TRBD1. Germline-derived CDR1 and CDR2 are LGHNA and YNFKEQ. V was pared by 0 bases and J by 2 bases, with 4 bases of the junction left unmatched. The CDR3 loop spans 16 amino acids. This CDR3 is CASSQDEGQGNYGYTF. CDR3 in DNA: TGTGCCAGCAGCCAAGATGAGGGACAGGGAAACTATGGCTACACCTTC.

The chain carries TRBV5-5 and TRBJ1-3; 9 nucleotides line up with TRBD1. Germline-derived CDR1 and CDR2 are SGHKS and YYEKEE (reference sequence). The ends lost 4 bases at V and 1 base at J; junction bases unmatched: 3. The CDR3 totals 15 residues. The CDR3 reads CASSRGQGSGNTIYF. In DNA, the CDR3 is TGTGCCAGCAGCCGGGGACAGGGTTCTGGAAACACCATATATTTT. The variable domain in full, completed from reference TRBV5-5 and TRBJ1-3, reads DAGVTQSPTHLIKTRGQQVTLRCSPISGHKSVSWYQQVLGQGPQFIFQYYEKEERGRGNFPDRFSARQFPNYSSELNVNALLLGDSALYLCASSRGQGSGNTIYFGEGSWLTVV.

The gene calls are TRBV5-1 and TRBJ1-2; TRBD1 aligns across 7 bases. J gave up 7 bases and V 4 bases, and 10 bases lay outside the gene matches. Germline CDR1 SGHRS, CDR2 YFSETQ. The CDR3 spans 14 residues. This CDR3 is CASSTGQEEGGYTF. Here the CDR3 DNA reads TGCGCCAGCAGCACAGGACAGGAGGAGGGTGGCTACACCTTC. The full variable domain, with the rest looked up from reference TRBV5-1 and TRBJ1-2, is KAGVTQTPRYLIKTRGQQVTLSCSPISGHRSVSWYQQTPGQGLQFLFEYFSETQRNKGNFPGRFSGRQFSNSRSEMNVSTLELGDSALYLCASSTGQEEGGYTFGSGTRLTVV.